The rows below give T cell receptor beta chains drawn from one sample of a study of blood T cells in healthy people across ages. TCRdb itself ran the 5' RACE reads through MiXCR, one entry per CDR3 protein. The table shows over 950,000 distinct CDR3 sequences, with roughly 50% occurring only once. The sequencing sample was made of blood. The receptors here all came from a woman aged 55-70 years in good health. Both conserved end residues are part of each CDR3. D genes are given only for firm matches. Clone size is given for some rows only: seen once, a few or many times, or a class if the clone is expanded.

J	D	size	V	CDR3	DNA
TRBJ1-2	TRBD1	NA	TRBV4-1	CASSQHGTGERGYTF	TGCGCCAGCAGCCAACATGGGACAGGGGAGCGTGGCTACACCTTC
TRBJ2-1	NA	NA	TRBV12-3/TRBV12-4	CASSAPRNRSYNEQFF	TGTGCCAGCAGTGCCCCGAGGAACCGCTCCTACAATGAGCAGTTCTTC
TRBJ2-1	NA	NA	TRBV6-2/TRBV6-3	CASRRAGMGSYNEQFF	TGTGCCAGCAGGAGGGCAGGGATGGGCTCCTACAATGAGCAGTTCTTC
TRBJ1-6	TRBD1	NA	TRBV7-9	CASSTGAGGSPLHF	TGTGCCAGCAGCACAGGAGCAGGGGGTTCACCCCTCCACTTT
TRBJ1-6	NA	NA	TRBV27	CASSDGNRALHF	TGTGCCAGCAGTGATGGGAACCGAGCCCTCCACTTT
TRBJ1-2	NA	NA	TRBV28	CASSTSISPGLNYGYTF	NA
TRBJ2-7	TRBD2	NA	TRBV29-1	CSVFGGGIGYEQYF	TGCAGCGTTTTTGGGGGAGGGATAGGGTACGAGCAGTACTTC
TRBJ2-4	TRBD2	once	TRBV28	CASSLSGAGGIKDIRYF	TGTGCCAGCAGTTTAAGCGGTGCGGGGGGGATTAAGGACATTCGGTACTTC
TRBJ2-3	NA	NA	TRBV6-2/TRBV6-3	CASSYSGGPTDTQYF	TGTGCCAGCAGTTACTCTGGGGGGCCCACAGATACGCAGTATTTT
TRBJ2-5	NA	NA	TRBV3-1	CASSQLSAKETQYF	TGTGCCAGCAGCCAACTGTCAGCTAAAGAGACCCAGTACTTC
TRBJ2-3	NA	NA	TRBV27	CASSFQSTDTQYF	TGTGCCAGCAGTTTCCAAAGCACAGATACGCAGTATTTT
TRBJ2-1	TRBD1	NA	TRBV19	CASSASGTGKNEQFF	TGTGCCAGTAGTGCCTCCGGGACAGGGAAAAATGAGCAGTTCTTC
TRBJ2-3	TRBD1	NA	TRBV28	CASSFGTGATDTQYF	TGTGCCAGCAGTTTTGGGACAGGGGCTACAGATACGCAGTATTTT
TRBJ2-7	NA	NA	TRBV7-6	CASTPGRSSYEQYF	TGTGCCAGCACCCCGGGGCGGAGCTCCTACGAGCAGTACTTC
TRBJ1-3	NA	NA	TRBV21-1	CASSKGRGRNTIYF	TGTGCCAGCAGCAAAGGGAGGGGGAGAAACACCATATATTTT
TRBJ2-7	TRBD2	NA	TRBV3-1	CASSQRRTSSLEQYF	TGTGCCAGCAGCCAAAGGCGGACTAGTTCCCTCGAGCAGTACTTC
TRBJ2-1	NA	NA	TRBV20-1	CSVEGGDYNEQFF	TGCAGTGTTGAGGGGGGGGACTACAATGAGCAGTTCTTC
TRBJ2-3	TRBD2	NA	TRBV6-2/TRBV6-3	CASIETASGINTDTQYF	TGTGCCAGCATCGAGACGGCTAGCGGAATAAACACAGATACGCAGTATTTT
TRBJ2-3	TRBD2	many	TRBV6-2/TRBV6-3	CASSSSGRSTDTQYF	TGTGCCAGCAGCTCTAGCGGGCGTAGCACAGATACGCAGTATTTT
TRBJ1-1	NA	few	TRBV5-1	CASSPGGWMNTEAFF	TGCGCCAGCAGCCCTGGGGGGTGGATGAACACTGAAGCTTTCTTT
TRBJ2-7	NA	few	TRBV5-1	CASSSGERNYEQYF	TGCGCCAGCAGCTCCGGTGAAAGAAACTACGAGCAGTACTTC
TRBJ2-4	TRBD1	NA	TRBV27	CASSSARSTGVGNIQYF	TGTGCCAGCAGTTCCGCCCGATCCACAGGGGTGGGAAACATTCAGTACTTC
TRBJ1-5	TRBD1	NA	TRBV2	CASSGYTSGGAPQHF	TGTGCCAGCAGTGGGTATACCTCAGGGGGCGCGCCCCAGCATTTT
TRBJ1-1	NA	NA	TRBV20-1	CSAREGLETEAFF	TGCAGTGCTAGAGAAGGGCTCGAAACTGAAGCTTTCTTT
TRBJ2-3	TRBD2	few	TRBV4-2	CASSLSVLAGETDTQYF	TGTGCCAGCAGCCTTAGCGTATTAGCGGGAGAGACAGATACGCAGTATTTT
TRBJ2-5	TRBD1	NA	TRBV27	CASSRQGFPRGETQYF	TGTGCCAGCAGTCGACAGGGTTTCCCCAGAGGGGAGACCCAGTACTTC
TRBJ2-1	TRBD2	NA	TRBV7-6	CASSPTSGAYNEQFF	TGTGCCAGCAGCCCTACTAGCGGGGCCTACAATGAGCAGTTCTTC
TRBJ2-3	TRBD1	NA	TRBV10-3	CAIGPPGQKLSTDTQYF	TGTGCCATTGGGCCCCCGGGACAGAAACTTAGCACAGATACGCAGTATTTT
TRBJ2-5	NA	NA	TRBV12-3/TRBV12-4	CASSLDRPYQETQYF	TGTGCCAGCAGTTTAGACCGTCCGTACCAAGAGACCCAGTACTTC
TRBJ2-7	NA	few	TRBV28	CASSLPSGVSYEQYF	TGTGCCAGCAGTTTACCTTCAGGGGTGTCCTACGAGCAGTACTTC
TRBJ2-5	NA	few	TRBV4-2	CASSQGGSGVGETQYF	TGTGCCAGCAGCCAAGGAGGCTCAGGAGTCGGGGAGACCCAGTACTTC
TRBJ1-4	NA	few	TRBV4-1	CASRGYSATNEKLFF	TGCGCCAGCCGAGGGTACAGTGCAACTAATGAAAAACTGTTTTTT
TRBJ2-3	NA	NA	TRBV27	CASRGDGRVFTDTQYF	TGTGCCAGCAGAGGGGACGGTAGGGTCTTCACAGATACGCAGTATTTT
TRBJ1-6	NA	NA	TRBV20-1	CSAISIPGNNSPLHF	TGCAGTGCAATATCTATCCCTGGGAATAATTCACCCCTCCACTTT
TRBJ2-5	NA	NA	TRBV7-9	CASSQNRARDQETQYF	TGTGCCAGCAGCCAGAACAGGGCTAGGGACCAAGAGACCCAGTACTTC
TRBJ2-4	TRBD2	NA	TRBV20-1	CSASSSGQTKNIQYF	TGCAGTGCTAGCTCTAGCGGGCAGACGAAAAACATTCAGTACTTC
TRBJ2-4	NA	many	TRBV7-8	CASSSVTGFIQYF	TGTGCCAGCAGCTCAGTAACAGGGTTCATTCAGTACTTC
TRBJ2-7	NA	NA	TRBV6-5	CASRRGGAYEQYF	TGTGCCAGCAGGAGGGGTGGTGCCTACGAGCAGTACTTC
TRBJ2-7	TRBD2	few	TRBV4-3	CASSQDPSGSKEQYF	TGCGCCAGCAGCCAAGATCCCAGCGGGAGTAAGGAGCAGTACTTC
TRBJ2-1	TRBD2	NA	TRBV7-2	CASSLAREGRGFF	TGTGCCAGCAGCTTAGCTAGGGAGGGGAGGGGGTTCTTC
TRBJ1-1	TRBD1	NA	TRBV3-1	CASSQMGQGTEAFF	TGTGCCAGCAGCCAAATGGGACAGGGCACTGAAGCTTTCTTT
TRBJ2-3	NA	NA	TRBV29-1	CSVGLGLLGTDTQYF	TGCAGCGTCGGGCTCGGACTGCTTGGCACAGATACGCAGTATTTT
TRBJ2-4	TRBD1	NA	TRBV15	CATSRPGQGTNIQYF	TGTGCCACCAGCAGACCTGGACAGGGGACAAACATTCAGTACTTC
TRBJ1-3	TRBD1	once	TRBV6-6	CASVGGTGVAGNTIYF	TGTGCCAGCGTTGGGGGAACAGGGGTGGCTGGAAACACTATATATTTT
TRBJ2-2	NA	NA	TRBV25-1	CASSGVVAGNTGELFF	TGTGCCAGCAGTGGGGTCGTCGCGGGAAACACCGGGGAGCTGTTTTTT
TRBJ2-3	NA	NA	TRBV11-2	CASSLDFLTGDTQYF	TGTGCCAGCAGCTTAGATTTCCTAACGGGCGATACGCAGTATTTT
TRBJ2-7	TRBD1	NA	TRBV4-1	CANSQEPLGGTGTYEQYF	TGCGCCAACAGCCAAGAACCCTTGGGAGGGACAGGGACATACGAGCAGTACTTC
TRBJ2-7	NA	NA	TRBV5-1	CASSLGGSGIESYEQYF	TGCGCCAGCAGCTTGGGGGGGAGTGGGATCGAATCCTACGAGCAGTACTTC
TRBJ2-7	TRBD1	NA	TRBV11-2	CASRPGQPTTYEQYF	TGTGCCAGCAGACCGGGACAGCCGACCACCTACGAGCAGTACTTC
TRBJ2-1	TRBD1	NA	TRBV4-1	CASSHSWGTGRNEQFF	TGCGCCAGCAGCCACTCCTGGGGGACAGGTCGAAATGAGCAGTTCTTC